This TCR beta chain was documented in a study of preoperative IRX-2 immunotherapy in early breast cancer (dated by TCRdb to the late 2010s). Receptors were amplified or captured by the immunoSEQ multiplex PCR assay. The table was pulled from immuneACCESS by TCRdb, which kept in-frame rearrangements only. Such tables lose some clones; where checked, under half of the loss comes from unresolved V genes, and the rest has no known cause. The sample table holds about 38,000 clones, of which 80% to 90% were seen once. Clones ranked in the top ten supply about 1.5% of the sample. Turning to this clone: Its antigen remains undetermined. Per-base qualities were not stored, and no clone one base away is much larger.

Trimming removed 1 base from V and 5 bases from J, leaving 12 bases between the germline ends. Its CDR3 holds 15 amino acids, cysteine through phenylalanine. Just CDR3 DNA is preserved here, 45 bases in frame from base 1. CDR1 SGHVS and CDR2 FNYEAQ were looked up in the germline V gene. Sample treatment or condition, as interpreted from the label and publication: preoperative locoregional IRX-2 cytokine immunotherapy. The samples were obtained from a phase Ib study that tested preoperative, locoregional IRX-2 cytokine immunotherapy designed to prime immune responses. Patients with early-stage breast cancer who were given IRX-2 before surgery served as donors.

Recombination connected TRBV7-6 to TRBJ2-1; no D gene is confidently identified. This sequence was found in a human donor with breast cancer. The source material was lymph node tissue, sampled after IRX-2 immunotherapy. The DNA reads TGTGCCAGCAGCTTAGAGCGTTGGCAGGACAATGAGCAGTTCTTC. Translated, it reads CASSLERWQDNEQFF. Joined to the reference TRBV7-6 and TRBJ2-1 proteins, this CDR3 gives the full variable domain: GAGVSQSPRYKVTKRGQDVALRCDPISGHVSLYWYRQALGQGPEFLTYFNYEAQQDKSGLPNDRFSAERPEGSISTLTIQRTEQRDSAMYRCASSLERWQDNEQFFGPGTRLTVL.